Detailed here is one TCR beta chain. Its target is not known. This CDR3 has 15 amino acids. Germline V gives CDR1 SGHRS, CDR2 YFSETQ. The trim removed 5 bases at V and 1 base at J, leaving 8 bases unmatched. The source of the sample is a study of OX40 agonist ivuxolimab in advanced cancers. Whole-study context: A history of anti-PD-1, anti-PD-L1 or anti-CTLA-4 therapy was acceptable, and roughly 40% had some. The study's findings and limits: CD4+ T cells averaged fewer expanded clones than CD8+ T cells.

The table came from immunoSEQ multiplex PCR; TCRdb's copy has only in-frame clones and leaves some out. The sample yields tens of thousands of clones, about 89% seen once. The TCR sequence derives from an adult with an advanced solid tumor such as melanoma, head and neck, liver or kidney cancer. Source: CD4+ or CD8+ T cells sorted from blood, taken in a trial of the OX40 agonist ivuxolimab. The chain has TRBV5-1 and TRBJ1-1; 7 positions agree with TRBD1. The CDR3 reads CASRSQGSGNTEAFF. As DNA, the CDR3 is TGCGCCAGCAGATCACAGGGGAGCGGGAACACTGAAGCTTTCTTT.